This T cell receptor beta chain comes out of a study of CD8 T cells in Susac syndrome (dated by TCRdb to between 2018 and 2021). At the level of the whole study: Of the Susac syndrome patients who were sequenced, six had clinically active disease and eight or nine were in clinical remission. At blood withdrawal, Susac syndrome patients were therapy-naive, treated with corticosteroids (with IVIg additionally given to some), or treated with IVIg alone. Repertoire sequencing was used to test whether CD8+ T cell activation and differentiation in Susac syndrome was antigen driven. What the study reported, not specific to this receptor: In patients with Susac syndrome, the CD4+ T cell repertoire showed no detectable clonal expansion. The study acknowledged that relatively few individuals were included in the TCR sequencing and HLA analysis.

CDR1 and CDR2 were assigned from the germline V gene as MGHDK and SYGVNS. Measured from the cysteine to the phenylalanine, the CDR3 is 17 residues long. Only CDR3 DNA remains: 51 bases, in frame from the first base. Trimming removed 3 bases from V and 6 bases from J, leaving 20 bases between the germline ends. Peripheral blood CD8+ and CD4+ T cells from healthy donors, Susac syndrome patients and multiple sclerosis patients were profiled by high-throughput TCR beta sequencing. The Susac syndrome patients fulfilled recently defined diagnostic criteria for either definite or probable disease. Bulk CD8+ and CD4+ T cells were purified magnetically by negative isolation, whereas CD8+ TEMRA cells were enriched by FACS. Blood was drawn into EDTA tubes, processed within 24 hours, and PBMCs were isolated by density gradient centrifugation. PBMCs intended for TCR sequencing were cryopreserved in liquid nitrogen and were subsequently thawed in a 37 degrees C water bath. Purity of sorted or isolated CD4+, CD8+ and CD8+ TEMRA cells was at least 90%.

Worth noting for this clonotype: Its antigen is still unknown. Qualities for individual bases were not recorded, and no much larger clone is one base off.

RNA was extracted with the RNeasy kit and 0.5 to 1 ug was reverse transcribed using random hexamers. The immunoSEQ multiplex PCR assay, covering 54 Vbeta and 13 Jbeta segments, was used to amplify TCR beta CDR3 regions. Bias from PCR amplification was corrected by using a synthetic template baseline for primer optimization and for computational correction. Concerning the study's data processing: Reads were annotated to V, D and J genes according to IMGT and were analyzed with immunoSEQ Analyzer, with only productive sequences retained. Clonality was calculated as one minus the Shannon entropy normalized by log2 of the number of productive unique sequences. Public and private clones were assessed among the 100 most prevalent clones of each patient and control. Susac-specific clones were defined as absent from healthy and MS cohorts, about 1,100 published viral clones and other ImmuneACCESS disease sequences. Using fastp at Q25 and MiXCR, TCRdb reprocessed the public reads and kept productive beta chains. Entries that share a CDR3 protein sequence are merged under the most common genes and DNA. The V and J calls follow TCRdb's processing rather than the paper's. A total of 150,000 to 200,000 distinct CDR3 sequences appear in this sample, almost 96% of them only once. The ten largest clones represent around 0.092% of the sample.

This TCR derives from a human donor with Susac syndrome. The rearrangement combines TRBV25-1 with TRBJ2-2; a tentative D call is TRBD2 (5 bases match). Material for sequencing was CD4+ T cells from PBMCs. The bases read TGTGCCAGCAGTGATACCGTAGGACTTCCAGCGGCCGGGGAGCTGTTTTTT. It translates to CASSDTVGLPAAGELFF.